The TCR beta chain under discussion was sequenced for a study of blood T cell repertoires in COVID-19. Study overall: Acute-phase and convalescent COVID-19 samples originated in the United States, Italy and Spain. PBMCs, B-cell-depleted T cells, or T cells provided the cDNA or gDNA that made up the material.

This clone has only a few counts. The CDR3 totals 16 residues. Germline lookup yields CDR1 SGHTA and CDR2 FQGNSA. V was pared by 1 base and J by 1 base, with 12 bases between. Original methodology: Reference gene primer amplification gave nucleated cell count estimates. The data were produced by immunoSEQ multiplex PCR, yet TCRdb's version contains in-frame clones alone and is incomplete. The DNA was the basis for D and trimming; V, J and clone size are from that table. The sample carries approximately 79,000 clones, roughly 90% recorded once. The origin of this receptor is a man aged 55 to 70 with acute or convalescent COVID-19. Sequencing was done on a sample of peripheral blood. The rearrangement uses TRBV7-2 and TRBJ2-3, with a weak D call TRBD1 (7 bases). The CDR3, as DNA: TGTGCCAGCAGCTTAGGCGGAGGGGGCGGCACAGATACGCAGTATTTT. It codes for CASSLGGGGGTDTQYF. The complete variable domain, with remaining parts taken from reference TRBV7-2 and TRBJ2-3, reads GAGVSQSPSNKVTEKGKDVELRCDPISGHTALYWYRQSLGQGLEFLIYFQGNSAPDKSGLPSDRFSAERTGGSVSTLTIQRTQQEDSAVYLCASSLGGGGGTDTQYFGPGTRLTVL.